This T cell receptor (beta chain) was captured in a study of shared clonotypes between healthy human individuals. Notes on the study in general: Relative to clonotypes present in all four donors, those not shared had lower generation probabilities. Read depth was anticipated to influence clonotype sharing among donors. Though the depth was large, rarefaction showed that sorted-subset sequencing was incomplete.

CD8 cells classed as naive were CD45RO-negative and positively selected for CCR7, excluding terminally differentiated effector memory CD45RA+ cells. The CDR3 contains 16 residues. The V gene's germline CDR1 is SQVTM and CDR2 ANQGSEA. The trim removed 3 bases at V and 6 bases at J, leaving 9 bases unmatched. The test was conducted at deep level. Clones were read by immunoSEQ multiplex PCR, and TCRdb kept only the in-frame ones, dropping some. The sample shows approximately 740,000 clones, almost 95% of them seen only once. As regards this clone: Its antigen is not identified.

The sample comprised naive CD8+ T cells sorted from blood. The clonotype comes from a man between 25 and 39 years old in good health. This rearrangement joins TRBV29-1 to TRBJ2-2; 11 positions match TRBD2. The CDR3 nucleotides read TGCAGCGTTGAGACCGGCCTAGCGGGAGGCCCCGGGGAGCTGTTTTTT. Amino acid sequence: CSVETGLAGGPGELFF.